The 5 T cell receptor beta chains given below trace back to one sample, sequenced in a study of cytomegalovirus exposure and HLA in healthy donors. PCR was performed using 60 Vbeta and 13 Jbeta primers. This table comes from immunoSEQ multiplex PCR, and its TCRdb copy is limited to in-frame clones, with some not included. Among 180,000 or so clones listed, 80% to 90% were seen once. The sequenced material came from PBMCs. These receptors were collected from a woman under 30 in good health and CMV-seropositive.

This chain joins TRBV19 and TRBJ2-7; 9 nucleotides agree with TRBD1. CDR1 is LNHDA, CDR2 SQIVND, per germline (reference sequence). Trimming at V came to 3 bases and at J to 6 bases, leaving 15 bases not matched to a gene. The CDR3 consists of 17 residues. The CDR3 nucleotides are TGTGCCAGTAGTATCGTTTTTGTGGACAGGGGCTTCATCGAGCAGTACTTC. It specifies CASSIVFVDRGFIEQYF.

V is TRBV19 and J is TRBJ2-6, with 9 bases fitting TRBD1. J was trimmed by 0 bases and V by 8 bases; bases with no gene match: 17. The CDR3 extends over 20 amino acids. Per germline, CDR1 LNHDA and CDR2 SQIVND (reference sequence). CDR3 nucleotides: TGTGCCAGTCAGAAACTGATAGGGGACAGGGCTACCTCTGGGGCCAACGTCCTGACTTTC. Translating it yields CASQKLIGDRATSGANVLTF.

CDR3 sequence (DNA): TGTGCCAGCAGCTTAAAACGAGGACAGGGGCACGAGCAGTACTTC. Translating gives CASSLKRGQGHEQYF. V usage is TRBV7-8 and J usage is TRBJ2-7; TRBD1 aligns across 9 bases. In germline, CDR1 is SGHVS, CDR2 FQNEAQ. The CDR3 consists of 15 residues. With V trimmed by 2 bases and J by 5 bases, 7 bases remained unmatched.

The rearrangement joins TRBV18 to TRBJ2-1; a weak D match, TRBD1 (5 bases). Per germline, CDR1 KGHSH and CDR2 LQKENI. Trimming stripped 3 bases from V and 5 bases from J, with 14 bases between. The CDR3 is 15 amino acids. This CDR3 is CASSPVSGANNEQFF. CDR3 nucleotides: TGTGCCAGCTCACCGGTCAGTGGGGCCAACAATGAGCAGTTCTTC.

The genes are TRBV19 and TRBJ1-1; 8 positions match TRBD1. After removal of 5 bases from V and 4 bases from J, the junction contained 9 bases not matched to a gene. The CDR3 has 15 residues. CDR1 and CDR2 from the germline V gene are LNHDA and SQIVND (reference sequence). As DNA, the CDR3 is TGTGCCAGTAGTGGGGGGCAGGGGGCGCGCACTGAAGCTTTCTTT. This codes for CASSGGQGARTEAFF. The full variable domain, in which reference TRBV19 and TRBJ1-1 provide the parts outside the CDR3, is DGGITQSPKYLFRKEGQNVTLSCEQNLNHDAMYWYRQDPGQGLRLIYYSQIVNDFQKGDIAEGYSVSREKKESFPLTVTSAQKNPTAFYLCASSGGQGARTEAFFGQGTRLTVV.